This T cell receptor (beta chain) was retrieved from a study of T cells after yellow fever vaccination. TCR cDNA, made by 5'RACE template switching, carried an added universal primer site and UMIs. TCRdb fed the 5' RACE reads into MiXCR, producing one record per CDR3 protein. The data hold roughly 50,000 distinct CDR3 sequences, with about 7.4% observed a single time. Regarding the study as a whole: Weaker, the secondary response peaked sooner, at day 5 versus 15. Sorted repertoires could include abundant contaminating clonotypes from bulk cells. Most clones from primary vaccination resurfaced after the booster (96% CD4, less than 90% CD8).

This clonotype was seen ten or more times. Antigen unknown. Looked up from germline, CDR1 is MNHEY and CDR2 is SVGEGT. Trimming took 2 bases from V and 4 from J; bases not matched to a gene: 2. The CDR3 loop spans 14 amino acids. The sequencing here drew on CD8+ T cells sorted from PBMCs, taken around 14 days after the first yellow fever vaccination. The V call is TRBV6-2 or TRBV6-3, the J call TRBJ1-2, with TRBD1 identical over 9 bases. The TCR sequence derives from a man in his late teens or twenties who received the YFV17D yellow fever vaccine. The CDR3 DNA follows: TGTGCCAGCAGTTACCCGGGACAGGGCTATGGCTACACCTTC. Encoded protein: CASSYPGQGYGYTF.